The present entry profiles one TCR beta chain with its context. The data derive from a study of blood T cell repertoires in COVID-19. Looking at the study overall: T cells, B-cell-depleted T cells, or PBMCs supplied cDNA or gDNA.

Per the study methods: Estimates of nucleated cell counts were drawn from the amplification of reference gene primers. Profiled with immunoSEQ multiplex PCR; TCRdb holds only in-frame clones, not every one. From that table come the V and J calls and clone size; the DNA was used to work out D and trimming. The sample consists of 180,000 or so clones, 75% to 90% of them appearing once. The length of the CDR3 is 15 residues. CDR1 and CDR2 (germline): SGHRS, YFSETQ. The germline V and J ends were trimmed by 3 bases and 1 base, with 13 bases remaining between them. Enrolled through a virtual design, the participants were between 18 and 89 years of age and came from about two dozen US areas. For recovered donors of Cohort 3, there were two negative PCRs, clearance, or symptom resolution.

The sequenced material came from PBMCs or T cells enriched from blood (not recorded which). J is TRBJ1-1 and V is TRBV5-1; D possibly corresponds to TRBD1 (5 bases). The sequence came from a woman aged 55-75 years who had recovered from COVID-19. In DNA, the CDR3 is TGCGCCAGCAGCTGGGGGGGGACCCAGAACACTGAAGCTTTCTTT. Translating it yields CASSWGGTQNTEAFF.